This TCR beta chain came from a study of blood T cell repertoires in COVID-19. Study-wide background: PBMCs, B-cell-depleted T cells, or T cells were the source of the cDNA or gDNA that made up the material.

The study recruited people aged 18 to 89 years across approximately 24 US areas. Each participant's cohort was designated according to participant-reported clinical history. A few counts support this clone. Original handling: Estimated nucleated cell counts came from reference gene primer amplification. Sequenced by immunoSEQ multiplex PCR; TCRdb stores in-frame clones only, minus some. The DNA gave D and trimming, while V, J and clone size come from that table. This table holds around 290,000 clones, about 89% found once. This receptor was taken from a woman aged 40 to 50 who had recovered from COVID-19. The sequenced sample was PBMCs or T cells enriched from blood (not recorded which).

The CDR3: CASGLGTGVGYEQYF. Written as DNA, the CDR3 is TGTGCTAGTGGTTTGGGGACAGGGGTTGGCTACGAGCAGTACTTC. This sequence joins TRBV12-5 and TRBJ2-7, with 9 bases aligning to TRBD1. CDR1 is LGHNT and CDR2 is FRNRAP in the germline V gene. V lost 1 base, J lost 3 bases, and 4 bases stayed unmatched. The CDR3 contains 15 residues. The full variable domain, with the rest looked up from reference TRBV12-5 and TRBJ2-7, is DARVTQTPRHKVTEMGQEVTMRCQPILGHNTVFWYRQTMMQGLELLAYFRNRAPLDDSGMPKDRFSAEMPDATLATLKIQPSEPRDSAVYFCASGLGTGVGYEQYFGPGTRLTVT.